Reported below is one TCR beta chain. At one boundary the junction diverges from the germline segment, which might be a read error. These data are taken from a study of T cells in Graves' hyperthyroidism and ophthalmopathy. Using RNA transcripts as the source, TCR beta CDR3 regions were amplified. Using the HTBI primer set, a first-round RT-PCR was run on the TCR CDR3. TCRdb re-called the multiplex PCR reads through MiXCR, storing one row per CDR3 protein. The sample lists fewer than 900,000 distinct CDR3 sequences; about 17% were seen once. Germline lookup yields CDR1 MGHRA and CDR2 YSYEKL. CDR3 length: 14 amino acids.

The specimen sequenced was blood. The receptor comes from a man between 18 and 35 years old with Graves' hyperthyroidism. V and J are TRBV4-1 and TRBJ1-5; tentative D call: TRBD1 (5 bases). Here the CDR3 DNA reads TGCGCCAGCAACCAAGGGGCGGATTATCAGCCCCAGCATTTT. Its protein product is CASNQGADYQPQHF.